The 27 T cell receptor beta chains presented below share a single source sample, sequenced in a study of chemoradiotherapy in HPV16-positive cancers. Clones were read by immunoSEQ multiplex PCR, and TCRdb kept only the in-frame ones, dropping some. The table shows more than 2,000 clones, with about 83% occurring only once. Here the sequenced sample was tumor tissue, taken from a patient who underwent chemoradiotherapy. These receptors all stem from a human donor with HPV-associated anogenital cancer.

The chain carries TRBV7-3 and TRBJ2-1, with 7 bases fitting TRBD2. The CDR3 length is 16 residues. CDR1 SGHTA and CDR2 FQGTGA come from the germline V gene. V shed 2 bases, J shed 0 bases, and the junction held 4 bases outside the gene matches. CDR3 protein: CASSLAGDSSYNEQFF. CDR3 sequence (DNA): TGTGCCAGCAGCTTAGCGGGAGATAGCTCCTACAATGAGCAGTTCTTC.

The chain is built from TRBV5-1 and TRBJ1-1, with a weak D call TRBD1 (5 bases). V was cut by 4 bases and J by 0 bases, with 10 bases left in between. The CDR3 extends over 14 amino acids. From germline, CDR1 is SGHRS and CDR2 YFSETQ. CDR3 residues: CASSRLQVNTEAFF. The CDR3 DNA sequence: TGCGCCAGCAGCCGGCTACAGGTGAACACTGAAGCTTTCTTT.

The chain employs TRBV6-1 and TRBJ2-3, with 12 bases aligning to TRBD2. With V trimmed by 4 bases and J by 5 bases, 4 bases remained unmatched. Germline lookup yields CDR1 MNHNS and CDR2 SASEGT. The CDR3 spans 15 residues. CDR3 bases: TGTGCCAGCAGTGGACTAGCGGGGGCGGGAGATACGCAGTATTTT. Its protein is CASSGLAGAGDTQYF.

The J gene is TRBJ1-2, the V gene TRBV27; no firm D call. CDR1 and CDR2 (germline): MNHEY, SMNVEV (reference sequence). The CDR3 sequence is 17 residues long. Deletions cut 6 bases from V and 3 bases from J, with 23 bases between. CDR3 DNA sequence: TGTGCCAGCAGCTCGGACGCTTTCTCGACCCCCCACTATGGCTACACCTTC. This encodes CASSSDAFSTPHYGYTF.

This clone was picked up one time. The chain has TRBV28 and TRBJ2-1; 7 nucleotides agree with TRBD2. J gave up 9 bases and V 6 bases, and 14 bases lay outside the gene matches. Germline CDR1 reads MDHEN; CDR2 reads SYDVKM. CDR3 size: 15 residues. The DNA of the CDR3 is TGTGCCAGCAGGACCCCCGGGCTAGCGGAGGGTGAGCAGTTCTTC. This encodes CASRTPGLAEGEQFF.

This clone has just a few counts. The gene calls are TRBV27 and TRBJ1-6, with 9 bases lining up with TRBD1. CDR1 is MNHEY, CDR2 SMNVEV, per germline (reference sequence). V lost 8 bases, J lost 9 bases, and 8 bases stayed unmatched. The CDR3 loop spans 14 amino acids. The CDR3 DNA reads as TGTGCCAGCCGGGACAGGGAAGGGATTTCACCCCTCCACTTT. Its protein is CASRDREGISPLHF.

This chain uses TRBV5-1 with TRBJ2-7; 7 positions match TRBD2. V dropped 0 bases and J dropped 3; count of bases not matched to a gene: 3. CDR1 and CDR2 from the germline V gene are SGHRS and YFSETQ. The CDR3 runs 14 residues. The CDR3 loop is CASSLVGGNYEQYF. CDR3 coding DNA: TGCGCCAGCAGCTTGGTGGGAGGGAACTACGAGCAGTACTTC.

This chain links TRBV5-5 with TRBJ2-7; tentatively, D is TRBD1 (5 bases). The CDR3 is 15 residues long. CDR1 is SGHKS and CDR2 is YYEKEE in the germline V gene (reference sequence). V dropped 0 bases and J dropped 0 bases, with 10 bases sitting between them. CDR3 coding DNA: TGTGCCAGCAGCTTGGGGTCTGGGGCCTCCTACGAGCAGTACTTC. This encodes CASSLGSGASYEQYF.

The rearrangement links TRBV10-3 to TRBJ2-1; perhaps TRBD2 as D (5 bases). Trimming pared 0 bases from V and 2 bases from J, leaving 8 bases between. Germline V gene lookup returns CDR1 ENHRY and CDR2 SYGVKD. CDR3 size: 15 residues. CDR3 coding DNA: TGTGCCATCAGTGAGTCAACGGGAACCTACAATGAGCAGTTCTTC. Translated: CAISESTGTYNEQFF.

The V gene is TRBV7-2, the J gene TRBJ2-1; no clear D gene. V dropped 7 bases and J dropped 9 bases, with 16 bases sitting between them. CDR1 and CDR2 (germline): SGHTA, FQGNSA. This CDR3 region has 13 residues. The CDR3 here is CASTPGLVGEQFF. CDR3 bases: TGTGCCAGCACCCCCGGCTTGGTGGGTGAGCAGTTCTTC.

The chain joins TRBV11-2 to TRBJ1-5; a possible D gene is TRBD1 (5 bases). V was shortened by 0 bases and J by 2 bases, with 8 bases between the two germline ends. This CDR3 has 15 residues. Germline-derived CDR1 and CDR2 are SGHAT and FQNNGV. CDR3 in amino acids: CASSLDLGGNQPQHF. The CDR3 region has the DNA TGTGCCAGCAGCTTAGATCTGGGGGGCAATCAGCCCCAGCATTTT.

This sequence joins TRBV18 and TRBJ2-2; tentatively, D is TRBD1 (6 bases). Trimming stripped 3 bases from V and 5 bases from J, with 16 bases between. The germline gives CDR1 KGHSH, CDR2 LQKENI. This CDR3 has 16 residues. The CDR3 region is CASSPDSQGPTGELFF. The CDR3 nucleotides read TGTGCCAGCTCACCCGACAGCCAGGGGCCTACCGGGGAGCTGTTTTTT.

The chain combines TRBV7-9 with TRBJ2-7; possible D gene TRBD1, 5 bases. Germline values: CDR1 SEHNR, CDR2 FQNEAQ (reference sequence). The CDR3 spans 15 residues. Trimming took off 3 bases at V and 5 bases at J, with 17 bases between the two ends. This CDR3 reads CASSLGPSSRDEQYV. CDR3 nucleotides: TGTGCCAGCAGCTTGGGGCCAAGTTCTAGAGACGAGCAGTACGTC.

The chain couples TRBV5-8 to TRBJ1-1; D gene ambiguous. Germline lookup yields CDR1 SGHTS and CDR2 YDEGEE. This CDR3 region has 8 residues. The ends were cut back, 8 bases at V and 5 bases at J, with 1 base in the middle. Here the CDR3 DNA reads TGTGCCAGTACTGAAGCTTTCTTT. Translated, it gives CASTEAFF.

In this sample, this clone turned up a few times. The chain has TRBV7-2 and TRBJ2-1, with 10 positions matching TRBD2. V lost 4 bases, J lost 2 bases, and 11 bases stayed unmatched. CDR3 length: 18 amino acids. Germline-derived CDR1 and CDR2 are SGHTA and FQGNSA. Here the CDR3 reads CASSWVAGGQGTYNEQFF. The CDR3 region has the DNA TGTGCCAGCAGCTGGGTAGCGGGAGGCCAAGGGACCTACAATGAGCAGTTCTTC. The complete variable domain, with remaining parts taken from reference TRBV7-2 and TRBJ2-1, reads GAGVSQSPSNKVTEKGKDVELRCDPISGHTALYWYRQSLGQGLEFLIYFQGNSAPDKSGLPSDRFSAERTGGSVSTLTIQRTQQEDSAVYLCASSWVAGGQGTYNEQFFGPGTRLTVL.

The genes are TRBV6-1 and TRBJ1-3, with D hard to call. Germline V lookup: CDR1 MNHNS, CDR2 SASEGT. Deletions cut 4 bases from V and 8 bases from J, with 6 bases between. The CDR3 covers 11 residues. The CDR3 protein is CASSGWDTIYF. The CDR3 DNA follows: TGTGCCAGCAGTGGCTGGGACACCATATATTTT.

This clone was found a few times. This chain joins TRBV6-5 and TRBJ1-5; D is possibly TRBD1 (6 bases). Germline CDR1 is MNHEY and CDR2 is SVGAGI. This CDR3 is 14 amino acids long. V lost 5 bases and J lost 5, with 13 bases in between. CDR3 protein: CASSPAGGYQPQHF. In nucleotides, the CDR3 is TGTGCCAGCAGTCCTGCGGGGGGCTATCAGCCCCAGCATTTT.

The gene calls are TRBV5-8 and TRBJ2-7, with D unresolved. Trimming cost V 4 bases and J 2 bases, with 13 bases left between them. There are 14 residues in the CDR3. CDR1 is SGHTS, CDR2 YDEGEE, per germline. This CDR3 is CASSRLGAAYEQYF. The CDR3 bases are TGTGCCAGCAGCCGCTTAGGCGCGGCCTACGAGCAGTACTTC.

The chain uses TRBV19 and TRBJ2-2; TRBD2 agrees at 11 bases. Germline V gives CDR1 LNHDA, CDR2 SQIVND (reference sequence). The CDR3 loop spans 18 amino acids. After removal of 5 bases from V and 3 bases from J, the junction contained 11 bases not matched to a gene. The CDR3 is CASSPWSSGRVYTGELFF. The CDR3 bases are TGTGCCAGTAGTCCGTGGAGTAGCGGGAGGGTGTACACCGGGGAGCTGTTTTTT.

The CDR3 sequence: CASTKLGDLPYNEQFF. The CDR3 bases are TGTGCCAGCACCAAACTCGGGGACTTGCCATACAATGAGCAGTTCTTC. The chain carries TRBV27 and TRBJ2-1, with a possible D match to TRBD2 (6 bases). CDR1 and CDR2 (germline): MNHEY, SMNVEV (reference sequence). V dropped 7 bases and J dropped 4 bases, with 20 bases sitting between them. CDR3 length: 16 amino acids.

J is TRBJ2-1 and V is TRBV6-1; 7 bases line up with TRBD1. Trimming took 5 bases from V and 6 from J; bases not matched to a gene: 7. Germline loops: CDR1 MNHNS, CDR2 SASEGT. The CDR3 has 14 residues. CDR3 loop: CASSHYTGVNEQFF. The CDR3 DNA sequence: TGTGCCAGCAGTCACTATACAGGGGTCAATGAGCAGTTCTTC.

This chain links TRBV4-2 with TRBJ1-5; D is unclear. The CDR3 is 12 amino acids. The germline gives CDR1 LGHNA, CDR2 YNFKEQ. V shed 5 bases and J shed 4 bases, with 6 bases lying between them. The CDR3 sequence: CASSEANQPQHF. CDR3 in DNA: TGTGCCAGCAGCGAGGCGAATCAGCCCCAGCATTTT.

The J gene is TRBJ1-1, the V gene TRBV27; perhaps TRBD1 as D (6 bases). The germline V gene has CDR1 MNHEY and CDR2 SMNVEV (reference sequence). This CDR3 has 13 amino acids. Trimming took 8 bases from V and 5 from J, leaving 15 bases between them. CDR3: CASRDRRGTEAFF. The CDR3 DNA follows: TGTGCCAGCCGAGACAGAAGGGGGACTGAAGCTTTCTTT.

As DNA, the CDR3 is TGCGCCAGCAGCACGTACAGGGGGGCAGAGACCCAGTACTTC. Encoded protein: CASSTYRGAETQYF. V gene TRBV4-1 combines with J gene TRBJ2-5; 8 bases are a match to TRBD1. The trim removed 5 bases at V and 4 bases at J, leaving 6 bases unmatched. The germline CDR1 and CDR2 sequences are MGHRA and YSYEKL. The CDR3 consists of 14 residues.

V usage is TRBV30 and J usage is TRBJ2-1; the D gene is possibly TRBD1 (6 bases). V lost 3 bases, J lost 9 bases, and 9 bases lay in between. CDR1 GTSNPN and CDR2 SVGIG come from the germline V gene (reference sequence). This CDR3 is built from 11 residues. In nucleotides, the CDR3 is TGTGCCTGGAGACTAGGGGGTGAGCAGTTCTTC. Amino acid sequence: CAWRLGGEQFF.

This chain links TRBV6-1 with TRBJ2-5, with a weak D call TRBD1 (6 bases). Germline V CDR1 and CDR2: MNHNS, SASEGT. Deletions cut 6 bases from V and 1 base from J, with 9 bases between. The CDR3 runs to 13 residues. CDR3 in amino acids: CASRVTGQETQYF. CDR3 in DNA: TGTGCCAGCAGAGTGACAGGCCAAGAGACCCAGTACTTC.

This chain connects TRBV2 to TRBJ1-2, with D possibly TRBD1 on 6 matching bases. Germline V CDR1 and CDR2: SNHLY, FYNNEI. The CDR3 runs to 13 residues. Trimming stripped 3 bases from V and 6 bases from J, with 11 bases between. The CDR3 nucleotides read TGTGCCAGCAGTGACAGGGGAAGGGATGGCTACACCTTC. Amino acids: CASSDRGRDGYTF. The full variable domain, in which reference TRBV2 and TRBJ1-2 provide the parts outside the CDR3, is EPEVTQTPSHQVTQMGQEVILRCVPISNHLYFYWYRQILGQKVEFLVSFYNNEISEKSEIFDDQFSVERPDGSNFTLKIRSTKLEDSAMYFCASSDRGRDGYTFGSGTRLTVV.